The 23 T cell receptor beta chains given below trace back to one sample, sequenced in a study of CD8+ T cells in alopecia areata. Following RNA extraction, reverse transcription yielded cDNA that acted as the sequencing template. Method: immunoSEQ multiplex PCR; TCRdb's copy keeps in-frame clones and lacks some. Of about 37,000 clones in the sample, roughly 53% are singletons; the top ten hold approximately 1.7%. CD4+ cells of four or five patients were subjected to sorting into CD25+CD127- cells. The specimen was CD4+ Tregs sorted from blood. The source is a human donor with alopecia areata.

The chain couples TRBV6-6 to TRBJ2-7; D is perhaps TRBD1 or TRBD2 (5 bases each). CDR1 MNHNY and CDR2 SVGAGI come from the germline V gene (reference sequence). Trimming cost V 2 bases and J 7 bases, with 21 bases left between them. This CDR3 comprises 16 residues. For the CDR3, the DNA is TGTGCCAGCAGTTACCTCCCGGGATGGGGGTTTGAGGAGCAGTACTTC. Protein sequence: CASSYLPGWGFEEQYF.

The count of this clone is one. The chain is built from TRBV19 and TRBJ2-6, with D perhaps TRBD2 (5 bases). The CDR3 covers 17 residues. Trimming cost V 5 bases and J 2 bases, with 16 bases left between them. Germline V gene lookup returns CDR1 LNHDA and CDR2 SQIVND (reference sequence). CDR3 residues: CASSLLGKRPGANVLTF. The CDR3 region has the DNA TGTGCCAGTAGTCTCTTGGGGAAGCGGCCTGGGGCCAACGTCCTGACTTTC.

The chain is built from TRBV7-8 and TRBJ1-3; unclear D gene. Germline-derived CDR1 and CDR2 are SGHVS and FQNEAQ. V shed 5 bases and J shed 0 bases, with 8 bases lying between them. The CDR3 contains 14 residues. CDR3 region: CASSVSLSGNTIYF. DNA for the CDR3: TGTGCCAGCAGCGTCTCCCTCTCTGGAAACACCATATATTTT.

The V gene is TRBV4-3, the J gene TRBJ2-1; a weak D match, TRBD1 (5 bases). Germline CDR1 and CDR2: LGHNA and YSLEER. This CDR3 comprises 13 residues. V was cut by 3 bases and J by 6 bases, with 9 bases left in between. CDR3 sequence reads: CASSHRRGNEQFF. The CDR3 DNA reads as TGCGCCAGCAGCCACCGTAGGGGCAATGAGCAGTTCTTC.

This clone was counted a few times. The chain has TRBV19 and TRBJ1-1; D unresolved. The V gene's germline CDR1 is LNHDA and CDR2 SQIVND (reference sequence). The CDR3 is 12 residues long. Trimming removed 3 bases from V and 8 bases from J, with 10 bases in between. The CDR3 spells CASSIRGGEAFF. The CDR3 DNA follows: TGTGCCAGTAGTATTCGCGGAGGAGAAGCTTTCTTT. The full variable domain, in which reference TRBV19 and TRBJ1-1 provide the parts outside the CDR3, is DGGITQSPKYLFRKEGQNVTLSCEQNLNHDAMYWYRQDPGQGLRLIYYSQIVNDFQKGDIAEGYSVSREKKESFPLTVTSAQKNPTAFYLCASSIRGGEAFFGQGTRLTVV.

The chain employs TRBV9 and TRBJ2-1; D is uncertain. Per the germline V gene, CDR1 is SGDLS and CDR2 is YYNGEE. The CDR3 contains 17 residues. V lost 3 bases and J lost 2, with 18 bases in between. CDR3 sequence (DNA): TGTGCCAGCAGCGCCCTTCCCCCCACTTTTACCTACAATGAGCAGTTCTTC. Translating it yields CASSALPPTFTYNEQFF.

The table lists this clone with a few counts. The chain has TRBV25-1 and TRBJ2-1; D uncertain. In germline, CDR1 is MGHDK, CDR2 SYGVNS. The CDR3 is 15 residues long. The ends were cut back, 3 bases at V and 6 bases at J, with 15 bases in the middle. The CDR3 bases are TGTGCCAGCAGTGATGGGTCGACTTTTCGCAATGAGCAGTTCTTC. It yields the protein CASSDGSTFRNEQFF.

The CDR3 reads CASSLGSGSSYEQYF. CDR3 DNA sequence: TGTGCCAGCAGCTTAGGGAGCGGGAGCTCCTACGAGCAGTACTTC. The chain links TRBV7-2 to TRBJ2-5; TRBD2 aligns across 8 bases. TRBJ2-7 explains the end of the DNA better; the J call may be wrong. Germline lookup yields CDR1 SGHTA and CDR2 FQGNSA. The CDR3 is made up of 15 amino acids.

V gene TRBV5-1 combines with J gene TRBJ1-5; D is ambiguous. The germline V gene encodes CDR1 SGHRS and CDR2 YFSETQ. The CDR3 totals 14 residues. V was trimmed by 0 bases and J by 4 bases, leaving 8 bases between them. The chain's CDR3 is CASSLASGNQPQHF. In DNA, the CDR3 is TGCGCCAGCAGCTTGGCTTCGGGGAATCAGCCCCAGCATTTT.

This clone has more than one count but fewer than ten. The rearrangement links TRBV2 to TRBJ2-4, with a possible D match to TRBD2 (6 bases). The CDR3 runs to 12 residues. Germline V lookup: CDR1 SNHLY, CDR2 FYNNEI. The CDR3 is CAVAGRENIQYF. As DNA, the CDR3 is TGTGCTGTGGCGGGACGAGAAAACATTCAGTACTTC.

This clone has only a few counts. V is TRBV5-1 and J is TRBJ2-1; weak D call: TRBD2 (5 bases). Germline assignment: CDR1 SGHRS and CDR2 YFSETQ. Trimming stripped 3 bases from V and 8 bases from J, with 15 bases between. The CDR3 covers 14 residues. The CDR3 sequence is CASSSPLLVHEQFF. CDR3 bases: TGCGCCAGCAGCTCCCCCCTACTAGTGCATGAGCAGTTCTTC.

This clone was seen only a few times. This chain links TRBV29-1 with TRBJ1-4; unclear D gene. V was clipped by 2 bases and J by 5 bases, with 6 bases between them. CDR1 SQVTM and CDR2 ANQGSEA come from the germline V gene. CDR3 length: 12 residues. In DNA form, the CDR3 reads TGCAGCGTTGAATCCACGAATGAAAAACTGTTTTTT. This encodes CSVESTNEKLFF.

The rearrangement uses TRBV27 and TRBJ2-1; D gene ambiguous. The CDR3 is 11 residues long. V shed 7 bases and J shed 7 bases, with 8 bases lying between them. CDR1 is MNHEY, CDR2 SMNVEV, per germline (reference sequence). CDR3 sequence reads: CASKRWNEQFF. In DNA form, the CDR3 reads TGTGCCAGCAAGAGGTGGAATGAGCAGTTCTTC.

This clone was found once. J is TRBJ2-2 and V is TRBV5-4, with D possibly matching TRBD2 (5 bases). In germline, CDR1 is SGHNT, CDR2 YYREEE (reference sequence). V was shortened by 1 base and J by 0 bases, with 7 bases between the two germline ends. CDR3 size: 15 residues. The CDR3 region has the DNA TGTGCCAGCAGCTTGATGCGGGCGAACACCGGGGAGCTGTTTTTT. It is translated as CASSLMRANTGELFF.

This chain connects TRBV6-5 to TRBJ1-1, with D maybe TRBD1 (5 bases). Between the trimmed V and J ends, which lost 2 bases and 4 bases, there was a span of 8 bases. CDR3 length: 13 residues. The germline CDR1 and CDR2 sequences are MNHEY and SVGAGI. CDR3 in amino acids: CASSYERGTEAFF. As DNA, the CDR3 is TGTGCCAGCAGTTACGAGAGGGGCACTGAAGCTTTCTTT.

This chain joins TRBV7-9 and TRBJ2-3, with D unclear. The V gene's germline CDR1 is SEHNR and CDR2 FQNEAQ (reference sequence). V shed 4 bases and J shed 3 bases, with 5 bases lying between them. The CDR3 spans 12 residues. The CDR3 spells CASSSRTDTQYF. CDR3 coding DNA: TGTGCCAGCAGCTCCCGGACAGATACGCAGTATTTT.

The rearrangement links TRBV5-5 to TRBJ1-6; 8 bases align to TRBD1. The germline gives CDR1 SGHKS, CDR2 YYEKEE (reference sequence). This CDR3 comprises 12 residues. Unmatched junction bases numbered 10, after V lost 4 bases and J lost 19 bases. The CDR3 sequence: CASSAQGALSHF. The CDR3 nucleotides are TGTGCCAGCAGCGCCCAGGGGGCTTTATCTCACTTT.

V and J are TRBV4-2 and TRBJ1-1; D might be TRBD1 (5 bases). CDR3 length: 16 residues. In germline, CDR1 is LGHNA, CDR2 YNFKEQ. V gave up 1 base and J gave up 4 bases, with 16 bases separating them. Written as DNA, the CDR3 is TGTGCCAGCAGCCAAGGGGCAGGGAGTTTTGGCACTGAAGCTTTCTTT. It codes for CASSQGAGSFGTEAFF.

The CDR3 DNA reads as TGTGCCAGCAGCCCCCCCACAGGGGGCCGGCGTCCCGAGCAGTACTTC. Translated, it gives CASSPPTGGRRPEQYF. The chain carries TRBV6-6 and TRBJ2-7, with 9 nucleotides matching TRBD1. Germline trimming cut 6 bases from V and 6 bases from J; bases unmatched to any gene: 15. This CDR3 is 16 amino acids long. Germline V CDR1 and CDR2: MNHNY, SVGAGI (reference sequence).

The V and J genes are TRBV28 and TRBJ2-3; D perhaps matches TRBD1 (5 bases). V was pared by 8 bases and J by 6 bases, with 15 bases between. Germline assignment: CDR1 MDHEN and CDR2 SYDVKM. The CDR3 covers 13 residues. The CDR3: CASPWGGSDTQYF. The CDR3 DNA follows: TGTGCCAGCCCATGGGGCGGATCGGATACGCAGTATTTT. Variable domain in full (rest from reference TRBV28 and TRBJ2-3): DVKVTQSSRYLVKRTGEKVFLECVQDMDHENMFWYRQDPGLGLRLIYFSYDVKMKEKGDIPEGYSVSREKKERFSLILESASTNQTSMYLCASPWGGSDTQYFGPGTRLTVL.

The chain links TRBV29-1 to TRBJ2-5, with D possibly called TRBD1 or TRBD2 (5 bases each). V was pared by 4 bases and J by 5 bases, with 8 bases between. The CDR3 loop spans 11 amino acids. From germline, CDR1 is SQVTM and CDR2 ANQGSEA. The DNA for the CDR3 is TGCAGCGTTGGGGGGATGGAGACCCAGTACTTC. This encodes CSVGGMETQYF.

The chain employs TRBV7-9 and TRBJ1-1, with TRBD1 matching over 8 bases. This CDR3 contains 14 residues. The ends lost 4 bases at V and 4 bases at J; junction bases unmatched: 5. The germline gives CDR1 SEHNR, CDR2 FQNEAQ (reference sequence). The CDR3 region is CASSSGQGVTEAFF. CDR3 DNA sequence: TGTGCCAGCAGCTCAGGACAGGGAGTCACTGAAGCTTTCTTT.

The genes are TRBV28 and TRBJ2-7; D is possibly TRBD1 or TRBD2 (6 bases each). Trimming cost V 7 bases and J 5 bases, with 18 bases left between them. Germline-derived CDR1 and CDR2 are MDHEN and SYDVKM. The CDR3 has 14 amino acids. The CDR3: CASNLSGGGDEQYF. CDR3 nucleotide sequence: TGTGCCAGCAATCTCTCCGGGGGCGGCGACGAGCAGTACTTC.